This T cell receptor (beta chain) was identified during a study of blood T cell repertoires in COVID-19. The wider study: T cells, B-cell-depleted T cells, or PBMCs provided the cDNA or gDNA that served as material.

Libraries were prepared by immunoSEQ multiplex PCR; TCRdb keeps only in-frame clonotypes and omits some of them. The repertoire includes hundreds of thousands of clones, roughly nine tenths of them detected once, and 1.1% sits in the top ten. CDR1 and CDR2 from the germline V gene are LGHDT and YNNKEL (reference sequence). J was trimmed by 1 base and V by 4 bases; bases with no gene match: 6. This CDR3 spans 16 amino acids. The study drew participants aged about 18 to 89 years from under 30 US areas. Cohorts were determined from participant-reported clinical history. What the recovered Cohort 3 donors had was two negative PCRs, clearance, or symptom resolution.

Sequencing was carried out using PBMCs or T cells enriched from blood (not recorded which). The chain recombines TRBV3-1 (or the pseudogene TRBV3-2) with TRBJ2-5; 10 nucleotides align to TRBD2. The sequence came from a man aged 25-40 years who had recovered from COVID-19. The CDR3 DNA reads TGTGCCAGCAGCCCCGGGACTAGCGACCTCCAAGAGACCCAGTACTTC. Translating it yields CASSPGTSDLQETQYF.